The 28 T cell receptor beta chains given below trace back to one sample, sequenced in a study of shared clonotypes between healthy human individuals. Data came from immunoSEQ multiplex PCR; TCRdb stores just in-frame clones and leaves some out. The sample lists over a million clones, around 76% occurring once. The material sequenced was memory CD4+ T cells sorted from blood. The subset here: CD45RA-negative fraction. Receptors originate from a man aged 18 to 30 in good health.

This clone was seen only once. The V gene is TRBV5-1, the J gene TRBJ2-1; D unresolved. The germline gives CDR1 SGHRS, CDR2 YFSETQ. Trimming stripped 4 bases from V and 6 bases from J, with 17 bases between. The CDR3 is 15 residues long. This CDR3 reads CASSTDLLTGNEQFF. Written as DNA, the CDR3 is TGCGCCAGCAGCACGGACCTCCTCACCGGCAATGAGCAGTTCTTC.

This clone occurred once. The genes are TRBV4-1 and TRBJ2-7, with D perhaps matching TRBD1 (5 bases). Germline CDR1 and CDR2: MGHRA and YSYEKL. The CDR3 extends over 14 amino acids. Trimming left V 2 bases short and J 7 bases short, with 15 bases between. CDR3 nucleotide sequence: TGCGCCAGCAGCCAACCTGCAGGGTCAAGAGAGCAGTACTTC. Amino acids: CASSQPAGSREQYF.

The table lists this clone with a few counts. The genes are TRBV30 and TRBJ1-3; no clear D. In germline, CDR1 is GTSNPN, CDR2 SVGIG (reference sequence). V lost 1 base, J lost 3 bases, and 7 bases lay in between. This CDR3 is built from 13 residues. The CDR3, as DNA: TGTGCCTGGAGTGAAGGTTTTGGAAACACCATATATTTT. It specifies CAWSEGFGNTIYF.

About this clone: Other DNA sequences of this sample code for an identical CDR3. The rearrangement links TRBV7-9 to TRBJ2-7, with 10 positions matching TRBD1. The trim removed 5 bases at V and 3 bases at J, leaving 4 bases unmatched. Germline values: CDR1 SEHNR, CDR2 FQNEAQ (reference sequence). The CDR3 is made up of 14 amino acids. As DNA, the CDR3 is TGTGCCAGCAGCCCGGGACAGGGGATCTACGAGCAGTACTTC. It specifies CASSPGQGIYEQYF.

As for this clone: Other DNA sequences in the same sample also yield this CDR3. This chain links TRBV6-6 with TRBJ1-5; 9 bases map to TRBD1. CDR1 and CDR2 from the germline V gene are MNHNY and SVGAGI (reference sequence). With 6 bases clipped from V and 7 bases from J, the junction kept 4 bases outside the gene matches. There are 13 residues in the CDR3. DNA of the CDR3: TGTGCCAGCAGGGGACAGGGAAACCAGCCCCAGCATTTT. Encoded protein: CASRGQGNQPQHF.

Only a few counts were recorded for this clone. The chain has TRBV5-1 and TRBJ2-1, with TRBD1 matching over 11 bases. The CDR3 covers 15 residues. V was clipped by 3 bases and J by 7 bases; unmatched bases: 6. Germline V gene sequence: CDR1 SGHRS, CDR2 YFSETQ. Here the CDR3 reads CASSSSGDRGNEQFF. CDR3 sequence (DNA): TGCGCCAGCAGCTCGAGCGGGGACAGGGGGAATGAGCAGTTCTTC.

The genes are TRBV11-2 and TRBJ2-5; 15 nucleotides line up with TRBD2. After removal of 4 bases from V and 5 bases from J, the junction contained 2 bases not matched to a gene. The germline CDR1 and CDR2 sequences are SGHAT and FQNNGV. The CDR3 is made up of 15 amino acids. The CDR3 region has the DNA TGTGCCAGCAGCTGGACTAGCGGGGGGGTGGAGACCCAGTACTTC. Its translation: CASSWTSGGVETQYF.

This clone was picked up a small number of times. This chain links TRBV28 with TRBJ1-5; 11 bases are shared with TRBD1. This CDR3 region has 14 residues. Germline V CDR1 and CDR2: MDHEN, SYDVKM. The V segment lost 7 bases and the J segment 6 bases; nucleotides outside the gene matches: 5. The CDR3 loop is CASIVGTGGQPQHF. The DNA of the CDR3 is TGTGCCAGCATCGTGGGGACAGGGGGTCAGCCCCAGCATTTT.

V usage is TRBV5-6 and J usage is TRBJ2-7; D is possibly TRBD1 or TRBD2 (5 bases each). The CDR3 has 15 residues. With 4 bases removed from V and 7 bases from J, the gap between germline ends came to 21 bases. CDR1 is SGHDT and CDR2 is YYEEEE in the germline V gene. This CDR3 is CASSGTFLAKYEQYF. In nucleotides, the CDR3 is TGTGCCAGCAGCGGGACCTTCCTAGCTAAATATGAGCAGTACTTC.

This sequence joins TRBV5-4 and TRBJ2-3; 7 bases are a match to TRBD2. Germline CDR1 reads SGHNT; CDR2 reads YYREEE (reference sequence). The junction had 4 bases not matched to a gene; V was cut back by 3 bases and J by 0 bases. The CDR3 runs to 15 residues. The CDR3 sequence is CASSSRLASTDTQYF. The DNA for the CDR3 is TGTGCCAGCAGCTCCCGACTAGCTAGCACAGATACGCAGTATTTT.

The V gene is TRBV30, the J gene TRBJ2-1; TRBD2 might be the D (5 bases). Looked up from germline, CDR1 is GTSNPN and CDR2 is SVGIG (reference sequence). This CDR3 has 16 residues. V lost 4 bases and J 3 bases, leaving 19 bases between the germline ends. This CDR3 is CAWIPEALGFYNEQFF. As DNA, the CDR3 is TGTGCCTGGATCCCGGAGGCATTGGGATTCTACAATGAGCAGTTCTTC. Full variable domain (missing parts from reference TRBV30 and TRBJ2-1): SQTIHQWPATLVQPVGSPLSLECTVEGTSNPNLYWYRQAAGRGLQLLFYSVGIGQISSEVPQNLSASRPQDRQFILSSKKLLLSDSGFYLCAWIPEALGFYNEQFFGPGTRLTVL.

This clone was counted a few times. The rearrangement uses TRBV2 and TRBJ1-1; D call uncertain. V gave up 11 bases and J gave up 1 base, with 17 bases separating them. This CDR3 spans 14 amino acids. CDR1 and CDR2 (germline): SNHLY, FYNNEI. The CDR3 spells CASGRSIPNTEAFF. In nucleotides, the CDR3 is TGTGCCTCGGGCAGGTCCATCCCGAACACTGAAGCTTTCTTT.

The chain carries TRBV7-8 and TRBJ1-6; D gene unclear. Germline loops: CDR1 SGHVS, CDR2 FQNEAQ. V was cut by 5 bases and J by 10 bases, with 15 bases left in between. The CDR3 consists of 14 residues. In DNA form, the CDR3 reads TGTGCCAGCAGCCCGTCTGTTACAATCTCACCCCTCCACTTT. This sequence encodes CASSPSVTISPLHF.

The rearrangement links TRBV5-1 to TRBJ2-1; unclear D gene. The CDR3 contains 15 residues. Trimming took 7 bases from V and 0 from J, leaving 14 bases between them. CDR1 and CDR2 (germline): SGHRS, YFSETQ. As DNA, the CDR3 is TGCGCCAGCCAACCCGGCCGGAGCTCCTACAATGAGCAGTTCTTC. Translated: CASQPGRSSYNEQFF.

This sequence joins TRBV28 and TRBJ1-5; possible D gene TRBD1, 6 bases. The CDR3 sequence is 17 residues long. The ends were cut back, 0 bases at V and 1 base at J, with 13 bases in the middle. CDR1 and CDR2 from the germline V gene are MDHEN and SYDVKM. This CDR3 is CASSLWQGRGSNQPQHF. As DNA, the CDR3 is TGTGCCAGCAGTTTATGGCAGGGAAGGGGGAGCAATCAGCCCCAGCATTTT.

This chain links TRBV30 with TRBJ2-5; D is unresolved. CDR1 is GTSNPN, CDR2 SVGIG, per germline (reference sequence). This CDR3 contains 11 residues. The germline V and J ends were trimmed by 7 bases and 4 bases, with 10 bases remaining between them. The CDR3 is CALVVGETQYF. As DNA, the CDR3 is TGTGCCTTGGTAGTAGGAGAGACCCAGTACTTC.

The chain joins TRBV18 to TRBJ2-5, with 7 positions matching TRBD1. Germline CDR1 KGHSH, CDR2 LQKENI. This CDR3 region has 13 residues. V lost 5 bases, J lost 5 bases, and 5 bases stayed unmatched. CDR3 nucleotides: TGTGCCAGCTCAGGACAGGTTATGGAGACCCAGTACTTC. It encodes CASSGQVMETQYF.

The V gene is TRBV30, the J gene TRBJ2-1; 10 bases are shared with TRBD2. The junction had 5 bases not matched to a gene; V was cut back by 4 bases and J by 11 bases. Germline values: CDR1 GTSNPN, CDR2 SVGIG (reference sequence). This CDR3 spans 12 amino acids. The CDR3 loop reads CAWNSLAGKQFF. The CDR3 DNA sequence: TGTGCCTGGAACTCACTAGCGGGAAAGCAGTTCTTC. The variable domain in full, completed from reference TRBV30 and TRBJ2-1, reads SQTIHQWPATLVQPVGSPLSLECTVEGTSNPNLYWYRQAAGRGLQLLFYSVGIGQISSEVPQNLSASRPQDRQFILSSKKLLLSDSGFYLCAWNSLAGKQFFGPGTRLTVL.

Remarks on this clone: At one boundary the junction diverges from the germline segment, which might be a read error. The chain uses TRBV10-3 and TRBJ1-1; the D gene is possibly TRBD1 (6 bases). Germline CDR1 ENHRY, CDR2 SYGVKD. The CDR3 sequence is 14 residues long. CDR3 nucleotides: TGTGCCATCACTGAGGACAGTATGAACACTGAAGCTTTCTTT. Protein: CAITEDSMNTEAFF.

The rearrangement joins TRBV6-5 to TRBJ1-3; D not certain. Germline V CDR1 and CDR2: MNHEY, SVGAGI. This CDR3 is 12 amino acids long. Trimming pared 7 bases from V and 3 bases from J, leaving 7 bases between. The chain's CDR3 is CASTPNGNTIYF. The CDR3 region has the DNA TGTGCCAGCACCCCAAATGGAAACACCATATATTTT.

This clone came up many times. The chain joins TRBV7-2 to TRBJ1-2; 7 bases are shared with TRBD1. The CDR3 length is 15 residues. The germline V gene has CDR1 SGHTA and CDR2 FQGNSA. V shed 5 bases and J 1 base; nucleotides not matched to a gene: 7. CDR3 DNA: TGTGCCAGCAGCCCCTCCCGGGACAGTAACTATGGCTACACCTTC. It specifies CASSPSRDSNYGYTF.

The V and J genes are TRBV15 and TRBJ2-7, with 8 bases matching TRBD1. This CDR3 is 13 amino acids long. Per germline, CDR1 LNHNV and CDR2 YYDKDF (reference sequence). V trimming: 6 bases; J trimming: 2 bases; junction bases outside the gene matches: 3. The CDR3 region has the DNA TGTGCCACCAGTCAACAGGGGGCCTACGAGCAGTACTTC. Translated, it gives CATSQQGAYEQYF. The full variable domain, with the rest looked up from reference TRBV15 and TRBJ2-7, is DAMVIQNPRYQVTQFGKPVTLSCSQTLNHNVMYWYQQKSSQAPKLLFHYYDKDFNNEADTPDNFQSRRPNTSFCFLDIRSPGLGDTAMYLCATSQQGAYEQYFGPGTRLTVT.

The chain couples TRBV7-2 to TRBJ1-1; D remains ambiguous. Trimming pared 3 bases from V and 11 bases from J, leaving 13 bases between. The CDR3 sequence is 12 residues long. Germline V CDR1 and CDR2: SGHTA, FQGNSA. CDR3: CASSFSGAHAFF. The CDR3 bases are TGTGCCAGCAGCTTCTCCGGTGCTCACGCTTTCTTT.

The V and J genes are TRBV7-2 and TRBJ2-7, with 8 bases aligning to TRBD2. In germline, CDR1 is SGHTA, CDR2 FQGNSA. V lost 3 bases, J lost 0 bases, and 4 bases stayed unmatched. This CDR3 comprises 15 residues. The CDR3 nucleotides read TGTGCCAGCAGCTTTCAGGCGGGAGGCTCCTACGAGCAGTACTTC. Translated: CASSFQAGGSYEQYF.

V is TRBV5-5 and J is TRBJ2-7; D call uncertain. V gave up 4 bases and J gave up 3 bases, with 11 bases separating them. Germline lookup yields CDR1 SGHKS and CDR2 YYEKEE (reference sequence). The CDR3 totals 13 residues. In DNA form, the CDR3 reads TGTGCCAGCAGCAAAAGGGTAAACTACGAGCAGTACTTC. It codes for CASSKRVNYEQYF.

V usage is TRBV7-9 and J usage is TRBJ2-2, with 9 nucleotides matching TRBD1. This CDR3 comprises 18 residues. Unmatched junction bases numbered 9, after V lost 3 bases and J lost 1 base. Germline V gives CDR1 SEHNR, CDR2 FQNEAQ (reference sequence). Here the CDR3 DNA reads TGTGCCAGCAGCTTGGACAGGGGTGAGCTTCGGAACACCGGGGAGCTGTTTTTT. Its protein is CASSLDRGELRNTGELFF.

This clone was counted between two and nine times. The chain couples TRBV6-5 to TRBJ1-2; TRBD1 might be the D (5 bases). V lost 11 bases to trimming and J lost 8 bases, with 12 bases between them. The CDR3 contains 10 residues. The V gene's germline CDR1 is MNHEY and CDR2 SVGAGI. The CDR3 DNA reads as TGTGCCTCGCAGGGTGACGGCTACACCTTC. Its protein product is CASQGDGYTF.

A note on this clone: Since a much larger clone is just one base distant, this may be a read error. CDR3 bases: TGCAGCGTTGGGACAGCCACCCCCGGGGGGCTGTTTTTT. It is translated as CSVGTATPGGLFF. V is TRBV29-1 and J is TRBJ2-2; D is perhaps TRBD1 or TRBD2 (6 bases each). Germline assignment: CDR1 SQVTM and CDR2 ANQGSEA. This CDR3 region has 13 residues.